The 30 T cell receptor beta chains given below trace back to one sample, sequenced in a study of Ad26.COV2.S vaccination and SARS-CoV-2 variants. Treatment indicated: around 19 received Ad26.COV2.S at low or high dose, single or two shots; roughly five received placebo; per-sample allocation not given. At day 63 after the first vaccine or placebo injection, samples were drawn. Method: immunoSEQ multiplex PCR; TCRdb's copy keeps in-frame clones and lacks some. The sample has some 330,000 clones, roughly 88% seen once. The specimen comprised peripheral blood, sampled in a trial of Ad26.COV2.S vaccine versus placebo. Receptors originate from a person between 18 and 65 years old who received the Ad26.COV2.S COVID-19 vaccine or a placebo.

The DNA for the CDR3 is TGTGCCAGCAGCTCTCCGACAAGCCCCCTTGCTGGCTACACCTTC. Translation gives CASSSPTSPLAGYTF. The chain is built from TRBV7-3 and TRBJ1-2; no clear D. This CDR3 comprises 15 residues. Germline loops: CDR1 SGHTA, CDR2 FQGTGA. Trimming pared 4 bases from V and 7 bases from J, leaving 19 bases between.

CDR3 sequence: CASSLWQGDGYTF. The CDR3 region has the DNA TGTGCCAGCAGCTTATGGCAGGGAGATGGCTACACCTTC. V usage is TRBV5-4 and J usage is TRBJ1-2; possible D gene TRBD1, 5 bases. This CDR3 is built from 13 residues. CDR1 is SGHNT and CDR2 is YYREEE in the germline V gene (reference sequence). Trimming removed 2 bases from V and 6 bases from J, with 11 bases in between.

The chain combines TRBV5-6 with TRBJ1-1, with 10 bases fitting TRBD1. V lost 0 bases and J lost 5; bases outside the gene matches: 7. The CDR3 sequence is 16 residues long. CDR1 SGHDT and CDR2 YYEEEE come from the germline V gene. CDR3 nucleotide sequence: TGTGCCAGCAGCTTGGGGGACAGGGGATTTTGGACTGAAGCTTTCTTT. Its translation: CASSLGDRGFWTEAFF.

V and J are TRBV7-2 and TRBJ2-7, with 13 nucleotides matching TRBD2. This CDR3 contains 17 residues. V shed 4 bases and J 0 bases; nucleotides not matched to a gene: 6. Per the germline V gene, CDR1 is SGHTA and CDR2 is FQGNSA. CDR3 sequence: CASSSSGTSGISYEQYV. The CDR3 region has the DNA TGTGCCAGCAGCTCCTCGGGGACTAGCGGGATCTCCTACGAGCAGTACGTC.

The J gene is TRBJ1-4, the V gene TRBV7-2; tentative D call: TRBD1 (5 bases). V was clipped by 3 bases and J by 8 bases, with 16 bases between them. Germline V gene data show CDR1 as SGHTA and CDR2 as FQGNSA. The CDR3 has 15 amino acids. The CDR3, as DNA: TGTGCCAGCAGCTTGGTCCCGACGGGGCGGGAAAAACTGTTTTTT. Translated: CASSLVPTGREKLFF.

The chain is built from TRBV3-1 (or the pseudogene TRBV3-2) and TRBJ2-1; either TRBD1 or TRBD2 may supply D (6 bases each). This CDR3 region has 16 residues. V was shortened by 3 bases and J by 7 bases, with 19 bases between the two germline ends. In germline, CDR1 is LGHDT, CDR2 YNNKEL (reference sequence). The CDR3 DNA reads as TGTGCCAGCAGCCATGGGGGGACTGGGACAACGAATGAGCAGTTCTTC. Its translation is CASSHGGTGTTNEQFF.

This rearrangement joins TRBV7-9 to TRBJ1-2; D is ambiguous. Trimming removed 5 bases at V and 5 bases at J, with 9 bases between. The germline gives CDR1 SEHNR, CDR2 FQNEAQ (reference sequence). This CDR3 is 12 amino acids long. In DNA, the CDR3 is TGTGCCAGCAGCGCCGGATCTTATGGCTACACCTTC. Its protein product is CASSAGSYGYTF.

The V gene is TRBV7-6, the J gene TRBJ2-2; 7 bases align to TRBD1. V was clipped by 2 bases and J by 4 bases; unmatched bases: 13. Looked up from germline, CDR1 is SGHVS and CDR2 is FNYEAQ. The CDR3 length is 18 residues. CDR3 sequence reads: CASSLMARGGVGTGELFF. In nucleotides, the CDR3 is TGTGCCAGCAGCTTAATGGCTAGAGGGGGCGTGGGCACCGGGGAGCTGTTTTTT.

This chain joins TRBV24-1 and TRBJ2-2; D is perhaps TRBD1 (6 bases). The V end was cut by 6 bases, the J end by 0 bases, with 13 bases between. Germline-derived CDR1 and CDR2 are KGHDR and SFDVKD. The CDR3 has 16 residues. CDR3 loop: CATSQKDSANTGELFF. The CDR3 nucleotides are TGTGCCACCAGTCAAAAGGACAGTGCGAACACCGGGGAGCTGTTTTTT.

V gene TRBV4-2 combines with J gene TRBJ2-4, with D perhaps TRBD1 (6 bases). Germline CDR1 and CDR2: LGHNA and YNFKEQ. V dropped 0 bases and J dropped 8 bases, with 14 bases sitting between them. The CDR3 runs 15 residues. CDR3 sequence reads: CASSQEGQGNDIQYF. The CDR3 region has the DNA TGTGCCAGCAGCCAAGAAGGGCAGGGGAACGACATTCAGTACTTC.

This chain uses TRBV6-2 or TRBV6-3 with TRBJ2-7; 10 bases line up with TRBD1. The V segment lost 5 bases and the J segment 4 bases; nucleotides outside the gene matches: 11. The CDR3 totals 16 residues. The V gene's germline CDR1 is MNHEY and CDR2 SVGEGT. CDR3 loop: CASSGDRGAYPYEQYV. The CDR3, as DNA: TGTGCCAGCAGTGGGGACAGGGGCGCTTATCCTTACGAGCAGTACGTC.

The rearrangement links TRBV30 to TRBJ1-1; no definite D call. V lost 0 bases and J lost 3, with 8 bases in between. The CDR3 length is 13 residues. The germline V gene has CDR1 GTSNPN and CDR2 SVGIG (reference sequence). CDR3 sequence reads: CAWSVSEYTEAFF. The CDR3 nucleotides are TGTGCCTGGAGTGTATCAGAATACACTGAAGCTTTCTTT.

The rearrangement joins TRBV5-1 to TRBJ1-1; 8 positions agree with TRBD1. CDR1 is SGHRS, CDR2 YFSETQ, per germline. The CDR3 runs to 14 residues. The V gene end was trimmed by 6 bases and the J gene end by 4 bases; junction bases not matched to a gene: 8. DNA for the CDR3: TGCGCCAGCATCCTAGGACAGGGCGGCACTGAAGCTTTCTTT. Residues: CASILGQGGTEAFF.

The table lists this clone with a few counts. The rearrangement joins TRBV12-3 or TRBV12-4 to TRBJ1-1, with a possible D match to TRBD1 (6 bases). The CDR3 covers 13 residues. Trimming took off 7 bases at V and 0 bases at J, with 9 bases between the two ends. The CDR3, as DNA: TGTGCCAGCACCACAGGGTTGAACACTGAAGCTTTCTTT. This codes for CASTTGLNTEAFF.

The chain recombines TRBV6-5 with TRBJ2-7, with D perhaps matching TRBD1 or TRBD2 (5 bases each). Germline V gene sequence: CDR1 MNHEY, CDR2 SVGAGI. The ends were cut back, 6 bases at V and 3 bases at J, with 12 bases in the middle. This CDR3 region has 13 residues. The CDR3 protein is CASSLAGGYEQYV. The CDR3 bases are TGTGCCAGCAGCTTGGCTGGGGGCTACGAGCAGTACGTC.

Of note for this clone: Other nucleotide sequences from this sample produce the same CDR3. The V gene is TRBV18, the J gene TRBJ2-5; D is undetermined. The germline CDR1 and CDR2 sequences are KGHSH and LQKENI. The CDR3 has 13 residues. V was pared by 3 bases and J by 1 base, with 6 bases between. The CDR3 DNA is TGTGCCAGCTCACCCCTCCCCCAAGAGACCCAGTACTTC. It specifies CASSPLPQETQYF. Using reference TRBV18 and TRBJ2-5 for the parts outside the CDR3, the full variable domain is NAGVMQNPRHLVRRRGQEARLRCSPMKGHSHVYWYRQLPEEGLKFMVYLQKENIIDESGMPKERFSAEFPKEGPSILRIQQVVRGDSAAYFCASSPLPQETQYFGPGTRLLVL.

V and J are TRBV10-2 and TRBJ1-3; D gene uncertain. The germline V gene encodes CDR1 WSHSY and CDR2 SAAADI. Trimming removed 6 bases at V and 0 bases at J, with 9 bases between. The CDR3 loop spans 14 amino acids. The CDR3 region is CASRPPSSGNTIYF. CDR3 coding DNA: TGCGCCAGCAGACCCCCCAGCTCTGGAAACACCATATATTTT.

The V and J genes are TRBV19 and TRBJ1-2; possible D gene TRBD1, 5 bases. There are 16 residues in the CDR3. The germline V gene has CDR1 LNHDA and CDR2 SQIVND (reference sequence). The V end lost 0 bases, the J end lost 3 bases, and 14 bases lay between the germline ends. CDR3 in DNA: TGTGCCAGTAGTATAGATCCTGCAGGGTGGGACTATGGCTACACCTTC. This gives the protein CASSIDPAGWDYGYTF. The whole variable domain, filled in from reference TRBV19 and TRBJ1-2, reads DGGITQSPKYLFRKEGQNVTLSCEQNLNHDAMYWYRQDPGQGLRLIYYSQIVNDFQKGDIAEGYSVSREKKESFPLTVTSAQKNPTAFYLCASSIDPAGWDYGYTFGSGTRLTVV.

This CDR3 reads CASSPPGTSNTGELFF. The CDR3 DNA follows: TGTGCCAGCAGCCCTCCCGGGACATCGAACACCGGGGAGCTGTTTTTT. The chain joins TRBV2 to TRBJ2-2, with D tentatively TRBD1 (6 bases). This CDR3 spans 16 amino acids. V was shortened by 6 bases and J by 0 bases, with 14 bases between the two germline ends. Germline V lookup: CDR1 SNHLY, CDR2 FYNNEI.

This clone was detected once. The chain has TRBV7-9 and TRBJ2-2; TRBD1 matches 9 bases. The CDR3 covers 16 residues. V shed 4 bases, J shed 4 bases, and the junction held 7 bases outside the gene matches. Germline CDR1 SEHNR, CDR2 FQNEAQ (reference sequence). The CDR3 DNA sequence: TGTGCCAGCAGCTCGTACAGGGGGCGATTCACCGGGGAGCTGTTTTTT. This encodes CASSSYRGRFTGELFF.

The gene calls are TRBV5-5 and TRBJ1-6; D is unresolved. V was cut by 0 bases and J by 6 bases, with 4 bases left in between. Germline assignment: CDR1 SGHKS and CDR2 YYEKEE (reference sequence). The CDR3 loop spans 13 amino acids. The CDR3 protein is CASSLALNSPLHF. In DNA form, the CDR3 reads TGTGCCAGCAGCTTGGCCCTTAATTCACCCCTCCACTTT.

CDR3 protein: CASSYSIPRFSEQYF. The CDR3 DNA reads as TGTGCCAGCAGTTACTCGATCCCTAGATTCAGCGAGCAGTACTTC. The genes are TRBV6-5 and TRBJ2-7; D gene unclear. V was clipped by 0 bases and J by 6 bases, with 15 bases between them. This CDR3 has 15 residues. Germline V CDR1 and CDR2: MNHEY, SVGAGI.

This chain uses TRBV3-1 (or the pseudogene TRBV3-2) with TRBJ1-2, with 8 bases matching TRBD1. The germline V gene encodes CDR1 LGHDT and CDR2 YNNKEL (reference sequence). V shed 0 bases, J shed 14 bases, and the junction held 8 bases outside the gene matches. CDR3 length: 13 amino acids. CDR3 nucleotides: TGTGCCAGCAGCCAAGAGTGGACAGGGATGGAGACCTTC. The encoded protein is CASSQEWTGMETF.

DNA of the CDR3: TGTGCCAGCAGTTTATTAGGGTCGAATGAGCAGTTCTTC. Its translation is CASSLLGSNEQFF. The V and J genes are TRBV27 and TRBJ2-1; D is unclear. Trimming removed 1 base at V and 7 bases at J, with 8 bases between. The CDR3 sequence is 13 residues long. Germline V gene data show CDR1 as MNHEY and CDR2 as SMNVEV (reference sequence).

The rearrangement joins TRBV4-3 to TRBJ2-3; D is tentatively TRBD1 or TRBD2 (5 bases each). The V gene lost 2 bases and the J gene lost 4 bases, with 19 bases spanning the gap. The CDR3 length is 17 residues. The V gene's germline CDR1 is LGHNA and CDR2 YSLEER. The CDR3 loop reads CASSQFPPGPTPDTQYF. CDR3 coding DNA: TGCGCCAGCAGCCAATTTCCCCCGGGACCGACCCCAGATACGCAGTATTTT.

The rearrangement uses TRBV7-9 and TRBJ2-3, with D perhaps matching TRBD2 (6 bases). Looked up from germline, CDR1 is SEHNR and CDR2 is FQNEAQ (reference sequence). The CDR3 runs to 14 residues. Trimming shortened V by 5 bases and J by 4 bases, and 13 bases separated the two germline ends. CDR3 coding DNA: TGTGCCAGCAGCCGATTAGCGGAGGCAGATACGCAGTATTTT. Encoded protein: CASSRLAEADTQYF.

The chain has TRBV6-1 and TRBJ2-5; TRBD2 matches 7 bases. Losses at the gene ends were 1 base for V and 5 bases for J; bases not matched to a gene: 13. The CDR3 runs 17 residues. From germline, CDR1 is MNHNS and CDR2 SASEGT. In DNA form, the CDR3 reads TGTGCCAGCAGTGAAGGGGCTAGCGGCCTCCAGGTTGAGACCCAGTACTTC. This gives the protein CASSEGASGLQVETQYF.

This rearrangement joins TRBV6-2 or TRBV6-3 to TRBJ1-1; 8 bases align to TRBD1. With 6 bases clipped from V and 8 bases from J, the junction kept 11 bases outside the gene matches. The CDR3 contains 14 residues. Germline V lookup: CDR1 MNHEY, CDR2 SVGEGT. CDR3 nucleotide sequence: TGTGCCAGCAGCGCAATTCAGGGGGCGGGGGAAGCTTTCTTT. The encoded protein is CASSAIQGAGEAFF.

V and J are TRBV9 and TRBJ2-1; tentatively, D is TRBD2 (5 bases). Trimming removed 3 bases at V and 5 bases at J, with 12 bases between. The CDR3 extends over 14 amino acids. From germline, CDR1 is SGDLS and CDR2 YYNGEE. CDR3 amino acids: CASSEEVSHNEQFF. CDR3 DNA sequence: TGTGCCAGCAGCGAGGAGGTCAGCCACAATGAGCAGTTCTTC.

The chain is built from TRBV7-2 and TRBJ2-1; no definite D call. This CDR3 is 15 amino acids long. CDR1 is SGHTA and CDR2 is FQGNSA in the germline V gene. With 4 bases removed from V and 7 bases from J, the gap between germline ends came to 17 bases. CDR3 coding DNA: TGTGCCAGCAGCTATATGGCGGAGATGGGGAATGAGCAGTTCTTC. Its translation: CASSYMAEMGNEQFF.